Below are 21 T cell receptor beta chains sequenced from a single sample in a study of blood T cell repertoires in COVID-19. The table came from immunoSEQ multiplex PCR; TCRdb's copy has only in-frame clones and leaves some out. The sample shows roughly 16,000 clones, roughly 93% of them seen only once. Sequencing input: peripheral blood. The receptor set was obtained from a human donor in a cohort sampled during active COVID-19.

This chain links TRBV7-3 with TRBJ2-1; tentatively, D is TRBD2 (6 bases). V was cut by 1 base and J by 12 bases, with 10 bases left in between. CDR1 and CDR2 from the germline V gene are SGHTA and FQGTGA. The CDR3 sequence is 12 residues long. Written as DNA, the CDR3 is TGTGCCAGCAGCTTAAGTGGCGGGGTGCAGTTCTTC. It codes for CASSLSGGVQFF.

The rearrangement joins TRBV10-2 to TRBJ2-5; perhaps TRBD2 as D (6 bases). There are 15 residues in the CDR3. The germline V gene has CDR1 WSHSY and CDR2 SAAADI. V lost 5 bases, J lost 2 bases, and 15 bases lay in between. Here the CDR3 DNA reads TGCGCCAGCAGTCCTTCCGGGAGCAGACAAGAGACCCAGTACTTC. This codes for CASSPSGSRQETQYF.

The chain carries TRBV28 and TRBJ2-7, with 11 nucleotides matching TRBD2. The CDR3 length is 14 residues. With 2 bases clipped from V and 6 bases from J, the junction kept 3 bases outside the gene matches. Per germline, CDR1 MDHEN and CDR2 SYDVKM. The CDR3 region is CASSLTSGRGEQYF. The CDR3 DNA sequence: TGTGCCAGCAGTTTAACTAGCGGGAGAGGCGAGCAGTACTTC.

The chain uses TRBV28 and TRBJ2-5, with 10 positions matching TRBD2. The germline CDR1 and CDR2 sequences are MDHEN and SYDVKM. V lost 7 bases to trimming and J lost 5 bases; unmatched junction nucleotides: 13. This CDR3 region has 16 residues. The CDR3 loop is CASTSLTGTSEETQYF. The CDR3 nucleotides are TGTGCCAGCACTTCGTTAACCGGGACTAGCGAGGAGACCCAGTACTTC. Combining the CDR3 with reference TRBV28 and TRBJ2-5 gives the whole variable domain DVKVTQSSRYLVKRTGEKVFLECVQDMDHENMFWYRQDPGLGLRLIYFSYDVKMKEKGDIPEGYSVSREKKERFSLILESASTNQTSMYLCASTSLTGTSEETQYFGPGTRLLVL.

The chain is built from TRBV4-2 and TRBJ2-7; D not resolved. The CDR3 covers 14 residues. V dropped 0 bases and J dropped 3 bases, with 9 bases sitting between them. The germline V gene has CDR1 LGHNA and CDR2 YNFKEQ. CDR3 protein: CASSQEPHNYEQYF. The CDR3 DNA sequence: TGTGCCAGCAGCCAAGAACCCCACAACTACGAGCAGTACTTC.

This chain connects TRBV4-1 to TRBJ1-6; D gene ambiguous. The CDR3 consists of 16 residues. Trimming took 0 bases from V and 14 from J, leaving 20 bases between them. Germline V CDR1 and CDR2: MGHRA, YSYEKL. CDR3 in DNA: TGCGCCAGCAGCCAAGATCAAAACAGCGGACGTAGGGCCCTCCACTTT. Amino acids: CASSQDQNSGRRALHF.

This clone has just a few counts. The chain has TRBV19 and TRBJ1-1; perhaps TRBD1 as D (5 bases). V shed 8 bases and J shed 7 bases, with 17 bases lying between them. The CDR3 has 13 amino acids. Looked up from germline, CDR1 is LNHDA and CDR2 is SQIVND (reference sequence). The CDR3 protein is CASVDTGYYEAFF. For the CDR3, the DNA is TGTGCCAGTGTAGACACAGGATATTATGAAGCTTTCTTT.

V gene TRBV6-2 or TRBV6-3 combines with J gene TRBJ2-7; TRBD1 is a possible D gene (6 bases). Between the trimmed V and J ends, which lost 6 bases and 4 bases, there was a span of 13 bases. The CDR3 covers 13 residues. CDR1 MNHEY and CDR2 SVGEGT come from the germline V gene. For the CDR3, the DNA is TGTGCCAGCAGCAATTTTCAGGGGTACGAGCAGTACTTC. The encoded protein is CASSNFQGYEQYF.

The rearrangement joins TRBV12-3 or TRBV12-4 to TRBJ2-3; tentative D call: TRBD2 (5 bases). Trimming removed 8 bases from V and 5 bases from J, with 8 bases in between. The CDR3 is made up of 11 amino acids. The CDR3 DNA sequence: TGTGCCAGCGGGAGAGTAGATACGCAGTATTTT. Encoded protein: CASGRVDTQYF.

The chain has TRBV25-1 and TRBJ2-4, with D perhaps matching TRBD2 (6 bases). This CDR3 has 15 residues. The V and J ends lost 1 base and 2 bases respectively, with 9 bases between them. From germline, CDR1 is MGHDK and CDR2 SYGVNS. The CDR3 sequence: CASSEFAGPKNIQYF. CDR3 nucleotide sequence: TGTGCCAGCAGTGAATTCGCGGGACCCAAAAACATTCAGTACTTC.

J is TRBJ1-1 and V is TRBV6-6; possible D gene TRBD1, 5 bases. Trimming left V 0 bases short and J 12 bases short, with 23 bases between. Looked up from germline, CDR1 is MNHNY and CDR2 is SVGAGI (reference sequence). The CDR3 runs 16 residues. The CDR3 is CASSYSGGVTEVATFF. Here the CDR3 DNA reads TGTGCCAGCAGTTACTCGGGGGGAGTCACTGAAGTAGCGACTTTCTTT.

V gene TRBV7-6 combines with J gene TRBJ1-1, with a tentative D call TRBD1 (6 bases). The V end lost 1 base, the J end lost 2 bases, and 11 bases lay between the germline ends. The length of the CDR3 is 15 residues. Germline CDR1 reads SGHVS; CDR2 reads FNYEAQ. CDR3 nucleotide sequence: TGTGCCAGCAGCTTAGTCACGGACAGTAACACTGAAGCTTTCTTT. Translated, it gives CASSLVTDSNTEAFF.

This clone appeared a few times. The rearrangement links TRBV11-2 to TRBJ2-7; D is possibly TRBD2 (5 bases). Germline V lookup: CDR1 SGHAT, CDR2 FQNNGV. This CDR3 has 15 residues. V was clipped by 1 base and J by 3 bases, with 13 bases between them. CDR3 sequence reads: CASSLGFLEVYEQYF. The CDR3 coding sequence is TGTGCCAGCAGCTTAGGTTTCCTGGAGGTCTACGAGCAGTACTTC.

The rearrangement uses TRBV9 and TRBJ2-5; 9 nucleotides align to TRBD1. This CDR3 contains 18 residues. The germline CDR1 and CDR2 sequences are SGDLS and YYNGEE. Unmatched junction bases numbered 14, after V lost 0 bases and J lost 5 bases. The CDR3 loop is CASSVGNLGTGRSETQYF. The CDR3 DNA follows: TGTGCCAGCAGCGTAGGTAATTTGGGGACAGGGCGCTCGGAGACCCAGTACTTC. Filled out from reference TRBV9 and TRBJ2-5, the complete variable domain reads DSGVTQTPKHLITATGQRVTLRCSPRSGDLSVYWYQQSLDQGLQFLIQYYNGEERAKGNILERFSAQQFPDLHSELNLSSLELGDSALYFCASSVGNLGTGRSETQYFGPGTRLLVL.

The rearrangement links TRBV5-3 to TRBJ1-5, with TRBD1 as a possible D gene (5 bases). TRBV5-3 is an ORF; its function is uncertain. The CDR3 covers 15 residues. The V and J ends lost 4 bases and 5 bases respectively, with 16 bases between them. CDR3 DNA sequence: TGTGCCAGAAGCCCCACGACAGCTCCCCATCAGCCCCAGCATTTT. It encodes CARSPTTAPHQPQHF.

This chain uses TRBV6-2 or TRBV6-3 with TRBJ1-1; D not certain. Trimming took off 6 bases at V and 3 bases at J, with 11 bases between the two ends. The CDR3 loop spans 13 amino acids. CDR1 is MNHEY and CDR2 is SVGEGT in the germline V gene. The CDR3 loop reads CASSEVRHTEAFF. In DNA form, the CDR3 reads TGTGCCAGCAGCGAGGTCCGGCACACTGAAGCTTTCTTT.

V usage is TRBV5-1 and J usage is TRBJ2-6; 8 bases agree with TRBD1. Germline loops: CDR1 SGHRS, CDR2 YFSETQ. Trimming at V came to 3 bases and at J to 14 bases, leaving 10 bases not matched to a gene. This CDR3 spans 14 amino acids. CDR3 residues: CASSSDRDGGILTF. DNA of the CDR3: TGCGCCAGCAGCTCGGACAGGGACGGTGGCATCCTGACTTTC.

The CDR3 nucleotides are TGTGCCAGCAGCTTATTAGGGACAGGAATTACGGGCTATAGAGATACGCAGTATTTT. It yields the protein CASSLLGTGITGYRDTQYF. The chain employs TRBV7-9 and TRBJ2-3, with 8 bases that match TRBD1. This CDR3 has 19 amino acids. Germline trimming cut 2 bases from V and 5 bases from J; bases unmatched to any gene: 18. The germline gives CDR1 SEHNR, CDR2 FQNEAQ (reference sequence).

The genes are TRBV13 and TRBJ1-1, with no clear D. The V end lost 5 bases, the J end lost 11 bases, and 12 bases lay between the germline ends. Germline V CDR1 and CDR2: PRHDT, FYEKMQ (reference sequence). The CDR3 has 11 amino acids. The CDR3, as DNA: TGTGCCAGCAGCCCCGGGAGTGTGGCTTTCTTT. It yields the protein CASSPGSVAFF.

The rearrangement links TRBV4-1 to TRBJ2-7; TRBD2 is a possible D gene (7 bases). Per the germline V gene, CDR1 is MGHRA and CDR2 is YSYEKL. The CDR3 consists of 17 residues. The V gene lost 0 bases and the J gene lost 3 bases, with 18 bases spanning the gap. The CDR3 here is CASSQDSPGGLDYEQYF. The CDR3 coding sequence is TGCGCCAGCAGCCAAGATTCGCCCGGGGGGCTCGACTACGAGCAGTACTTC.

The rearrangement uses TRBV4-3 and TRBJ2-7, with D possibly matching TRBD2 (7 bases). The V gene lost 4 bases and the J gene lost 4 bases, with 11 bases spanning the gap. The length of the CDR3 is 13 residues. CDR1 is LGHNA, CDR2 YSLEER, per germline. Here the CDR3 DNA reads TGCGCCAGCAGCCCACAGGGAGGGTACGAGCAGTACTTC. Translated, it gives CASSPQGGYEQYF.